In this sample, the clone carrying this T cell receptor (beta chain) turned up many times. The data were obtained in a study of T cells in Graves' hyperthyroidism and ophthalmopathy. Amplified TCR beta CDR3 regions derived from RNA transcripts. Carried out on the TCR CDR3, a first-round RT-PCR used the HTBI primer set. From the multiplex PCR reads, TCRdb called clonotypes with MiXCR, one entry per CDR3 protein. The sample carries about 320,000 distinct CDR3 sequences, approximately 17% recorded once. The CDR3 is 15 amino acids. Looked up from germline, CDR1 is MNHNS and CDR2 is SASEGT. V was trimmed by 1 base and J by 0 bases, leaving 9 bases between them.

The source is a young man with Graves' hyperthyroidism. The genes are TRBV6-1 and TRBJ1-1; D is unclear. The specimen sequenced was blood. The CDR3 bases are TGTGCCAGCAGTGAAGTGAGGATAATGAACACTGAAGCTTTCTTT. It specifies CASSEVRIMNTEAFF.